The 6 T cell receptor beta chains listed next were all sequenced from one sample in a study of T cell responses to AZD1222 COVID-19 vaccine. The repertoire was sequenced with immunoSEQ multiplex PCR; TCRdb's copy has only in-frame clones and lacks some. The sample lists roughly 200,000 clones, approximately 89% seen once, with 3% to 3.5% in the top ten. Sequencing used peripheral blood, obtained 28 days after the second AZD1222 dose. The origin of the receptors is an adult who received the AZD1222 COVID-19 vaccine.

The gene calls are TRBV29-1 and TRBJ2-2; TRBD2 matches 9 bases. After removal of 6 bases from V and 5 bases from J, the junction contained 13 bases not matched to a gene. Per germline, CDR1 SQVTM and CDR2 ANQGSEA. The CDR3 covers 16 residues. CDR3 DNA sequence: TGCAGCGTCCCCGGGGTAGCGGGAGCGGGGACCGGGGAGCTGTTTTTT. Protein sequence: CSVPGVAGAGTGELFF.

This clone was observed once. V gene TRBV28 combines with J gene TRBJ1-4; 8 bases line up with TRBD1. V shed 5 bases, J shed 5 bases, and the junction held 4 bases outside the gene matches. The CDR3 consists of 14 residues. Germline V gene data show CDR1 as MDHEN and CDR2 as SYDVKM. The CDR3 reads CASSPRDRNEKLFF. CDR3 nucleotide sequence: TGTGCCAGCAGTCCCCGGGACAGGAATGAAAAACTGTTTTTT.

V usage is TRBV18 and J usage is TRBJ2-7; 7 nucleotides align to TRBD1. Losses at the gene ends were 4 bases for V and 5 bases for J; bases not matched to a gene: 11. The CDR3 has 15 amino acids. Germline CDR1 is KGHSH and CDR2 is LQKENI. For the CDR3, the DNA is TGTGCCAGCTCACGAGAGGGGAAGGGGGCAAACGAGCAGTACTTC. Its protein product is CASSREGKGANEQYF.

V and J are TRBV30 and TRBJ2-7; 7 bases match TRBD1. Germline V gene data show CDR1 as GTSNPN and CDR2 as SVGIG (reference sequence). J gave up 0 bases and V 0 bases, and 5 bases lay outside the gene matches. The CDR3 runs 15 residues. The CDR3 here is CAWSVQGTASYEQYF. The CDR3 DNA follows: TGTGCCTGGAGTGTACAAGGGACAGCCTCCTACGAGCAGTACTTC.

This rearrangement joins TRBV11-2 to TRBJ2-7; unclear D gene. With 5 bases removed from V and 0 bases from J, the gap between germline ends came to 8 bases. The CDR3 consists of 13 residues. The germline V gene encodes CDR1 SGHAT and CDR2 FQNNGV. The CDR3 region has the DNA TGTGCCAGCAGCCCACCCCTCTCCTACGAGCAGTACTTC. It is translated as CASSPPLSYEQYF.

This clone was counted a single time. The rearrangement joins TRBV29-1 to TRBJ2-7; 9 bases are a match to TRBD1. The CDR3 covers 14 residues. V gave up 4 bases and J gave up 4 bases; unmatched junction bases: 8. Germline V gene lookup returns CDR1 SQVTM and CDR2 ANQGSEA. The CDR3 nucleotides read TGCAGCGTTGTCCCGGGACAGGGTATGTACGAGCAGTACTTC. The encoded protein is CSVVPGQGMYEQYF.